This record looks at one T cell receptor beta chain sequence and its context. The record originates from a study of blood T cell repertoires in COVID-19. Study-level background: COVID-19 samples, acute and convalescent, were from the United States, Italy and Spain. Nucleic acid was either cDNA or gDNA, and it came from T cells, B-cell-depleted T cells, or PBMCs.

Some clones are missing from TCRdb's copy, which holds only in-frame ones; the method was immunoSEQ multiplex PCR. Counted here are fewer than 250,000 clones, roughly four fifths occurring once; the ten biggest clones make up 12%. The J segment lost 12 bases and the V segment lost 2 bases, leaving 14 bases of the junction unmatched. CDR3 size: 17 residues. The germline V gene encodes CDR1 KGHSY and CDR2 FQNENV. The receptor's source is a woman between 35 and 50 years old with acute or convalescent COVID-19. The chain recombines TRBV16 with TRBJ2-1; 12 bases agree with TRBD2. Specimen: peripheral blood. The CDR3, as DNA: TGTGCCAGCAGCCAACCACGACTAGCGGGGGCCCCGAGGGGGCAGTTCTTC. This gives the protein CASSQPRLAGAPRGQFF.